The 8 T cell receptor beta chains in this list originate from one sample, sequenced in a study of T cell clonality in common variable immunodeficiency. Assay: immunoSEQ multiplex PCR; the TCRdb copy retains only in-frame clones and omits some. Singletons are absent from the sample, which has about 43,000 clones. The sequencing sample was made of peripheral blood mononuclear cells. The receptors here all came from a person aged 18 to 75 in good health.

This clone was found many times. The CDR3 is cut off 3 residues early in the read; its end comes from the germline J gene. The chain joins TRBV3-1 (or the pseudogene TRBV3-2) to TRBJ1-2; 8 nucleotides line up with TRBD1. CDR3 size: 12 residues. Germline V gene lookup returns CDR1 LGHDT and CDR2 YNNKEL (reference sequence). CDR3 bases read: TGTGCCAGCAGCCTCAGGGGGCAGGGC. This translates into CASSLRGQG. The CDR3 reads in full as CASSLRGQGYTF.

The sample holds many counts of this clone. Read data end 3 residues before the CDR3 end; the end is taken from the germline J gene. The V and J genes are TRBV7-2 and TRBJ1-1; 8 bases fit TRBD1. Trimming at V came to 8 bases and at J to 4 bases, leaving 12 bases not matched to a gene. CDR3 length: 15 amino acids. Germline V gives CDR1 SGHTA, CDR2 FQGNSA. The DNA read from the CDR3 is TGTGCCAGCGCCGAAAAAACAGGGGGAGGCACTGAA. Amino acids: CASAEKTGGGTE. The whole CDR3 region reads CASAEKTGGGTEAFF.

At least ten counts were recorded for this clone. The read ends 3 residues before the CDR3 terminus; that terminus is restored from the germline J gene. The chain joins TRBV7-9 to TRBJ1-1; 7 positions agree with TRBD1. Germline V gene sequence: CDR1 SEHNR, CDR2 FQNEAQ (reference sequence). The CDR3 contains 12 residues. The CDR3 bases that were read are TGTGCCAGCAGCTTTTCGGACAGGGAA. Protein: CASSFSDRE. The whole CDR3 region reads CASSFSDREAFF.

This clone was seen at least ten times. The read falls 3 residues short of the CDR3 end, and the missing part is taken from the germline J gene. The chain has TRBV20-1 and TRBJ2-3; 8 nucleotides agree with TRBD1. The germline CDR1 and CDR2 sequences are DFQATT and SNEGSKA (reference sequence). The CDR3 is made up of 17 amino acids. The sequenced CDR3 bases are TGCAGTGCTAGAGAGAATACCCCACGGACAGGGCGGGACACG. Its protein is CSARENTPRTGRDT. The whole CDR3 region reads CSARENTPRTGRDTQYF.

This clone has at least ten counts. The read gets to within 3 residues of the CDR3 end, and the germline J gene fills in the rest. The J gene is TRBJ2-1, the V gene TRBV7-8, with D unclear. Germline-derived CDR1 and CDR2 are SGHVS and FQNEAQ. The CDR3 totals 16 residues. V was trimmed by 4 bases and J by 0 bases, leaving 13 bases between them. CDR3 DNA (partial): TGTGCCAGCAGCTCGAATCCGCGTAGCTCCTACAATGAG. Translated, it gives CASSSNPRSSYNE. The complete CDR3 sequence is CASSSNPRSSYNEQFF.

Turning to this clone: From the germline J gene comes the end of the CDR3, since the read stops 3 residues before it. The chain recombines TRBV20-1 with TRBJ2-3, with 10 bases matching TRBD2. The J segment lost 7 bases and the V segment lost 3 bases, leaving 10 bases of the junction unmatched. This CDR3 is built from 15 residues. The germline gives CDR1 DFQATT, CDR2 SNEGSKA (reference sequence). The part of the CDR3 DNA that was read is TGCAGTGCTAGCCAAGGCAGCGGGGGGGCCAATACG. It yields the protein CSASQGSGGANT. The whole CDR3 reads CSASQGSGGANTQYF.

This clone came up many times. The read ends 3 residues early relative to the CDR3; the germline J gene fills the gap. The chain uses TRBV5-1 and TRBJ2-6, with D unresolved. V shed 4 bases and J shed 0 bases, with 11 bases lying between them. This CDR3 spans 16 amino acids. CDR1 is SGHRS and CDR2 is YFSETQ in the germline V gene. The CDR3 loop is CASSAVSISGANVLTF. The sequenced CDR3 bases are TGCGCCAGCAGCGCAGTCTCCATCTCTGGGGCCAACGTC.

This clone showed up many times. The CDR3 end falls 3 residues outside the read, so it is completed with the germline J gene. The rearrangement joins TRBV19 to TRBJ2-3; 7 bases match TRBD2. CDR3 length: 13 residues. J gave up 3 bases and V 3 bases, and 0 bases lay outside the gene matches. Germline loops: CDR1 LNHDA, CDR2 SQIVND (reference sequence). Partial CDR3 DNA: TGTGCCAGTAGTATGGGGGGGACAGATACG. Amino acids: CASSMGGTDT. The complete CDR3 sequence is CASSMGGTDTQYF. The whole variable domain, filled in from reference TRBV19 and TRBJ2-3, reads DGGITQSPKYLFRKEGQNVTLSCEQNLNHDAMYWYRQDPGQGLRLIYYSQIVNDFQKGDIAEGYSVSREKKESFPLTVTSAQKNPTAFYLCASSMGGTDTQYFGPGTRLTVL.